The clone carrying this TCR beta chain has at least ten counts. TCR beta libraries were built with iRepertoire HTBI primers and Arm-PCR of CDR3 regions. TCRdb re-called the multiplex PCR reads with MiXCR, one entry per CDR3 protein. This sample yields under 300,000 distinct CDR3 sequences, of which about 18% are seen a single time; less than 15% belongs to the top ten. This specimen comes from a study of regulatory T cells in long-lasting Graves disease. The CDR3 is made up of 14 amino acids. Trimming pared 1 base from V and 1 base from J, leaving 10 bases between. Germline CDR1 and CDR2: SQVTM and ANQGSEA. Described time point: newly diagnosed GD, antithyroid drugs for less than 3 months. Preparation of the TCR library used RNA extracted from PBMCs. These sequences were also reported in another study, on T cells in Graves' hyperthyroidism and ophthalmopathy. That study adds: Used for diagnoses were clinical symptoms, serum thyroxine and TRAb, thyroid ultrasound and orbital computed tomography. Initially, a first-round RT-PCR of the TCR CDR3 employed the HTBI primer set. Using 13 V-J features, a model discriminated ophthalmopathy from stable hyperthyroidism.

The V gene is TRBV29-1, the J gene TRBJ1-1, with D unresolved. Here the sequenced sample was peripheral blood mononuclear cells (PBMCs), taken at new diagnosis, from a patient treated with antithyroid drugs. This TCR came from a woman aged 25-40 years with Graves disease. CDR3 residues: CSVEGRGWNTEAFF. CDR3 DNA: TGCAGCGTTGAAGGGCGAGGATGGAACACTGAAGCTTTCTTT. The full variable domain, completed using reference TRBV29-1 and TRBJ1-1, is SAVISQKPSRDICQRGTSLTIQCQVDSQVTMMFWYRQQPGQSLTLIATANQGSEATYESGFVIDKFPISRPNLTFSTLTVSNMSPEDSSIYLCSVEGRGWNTEAFFGQGTRLTVV.